This T cell receptor beta chain was sequenced during a study of regulatory T cells in long-lasting Graves disease. Assembly of TCR beta libraries relied on iRepertoire HTBI primers together with Arm-PCR of CDR3 regions. Via MiXCR, TCRdb re-called the multiplex PCR reads, giving one row per CDR3 protein. There are 700,000 or so distinct CDR3 sequences in the sample; approximately 31% occur only once, and about two fifths lies in the top ten. This clonotype was observed many times. As for time point: persistent/refractory GD, antithyroid drugs over 5 years with positive TRAb. There was RNA extracted from PBMCs, and the TCR library was made from it. The CDR3 contains 15 residues. The junction had 3 bases not matched to a gene; V was cut back by 5 bases and J by 4 bases.

Specimen: peripheral blood mononuclear cells (PBMCs), collected when the disease was refractory, from a patient treated with antithyroid drugs. This receptor was identified in a female donor with Graves disease. The gene calls are TRBV12-3 or TRBV12-4 and TRBJ2-5, with 14 nucleotides matching TRBD2. CDR3 sequence reads: CASSRTSGGLETQYF. CDR3 nucleotide sequence: TGTGCCAGCAGTAGGACTAGCGGGGGGCTAGAGACCCAGTACTTC.